This T cell receptor (beta chain) was captured by sequencing in a study of blood T cells in healthy people across ages. Overall study: Template switching recovered approximately one barcoded beta molecule for every two T cells. Points from the study as a whole: Naive and antigen-experienced cells could not be conclusively compared, given unsorted PBMCs.

At least 5 micrograms of total RNA were extracted per sample. For the second PCR, which ran for about 7 to 11 cycles, a sample-barcoded 5' primer and a J-beta primer mix were used. Each of the cDNA molecules was tagged by a template-switch adaptor with 12 random nucleotides. TCRdb reprocessed the 5' RACE reads with MiXCR, giving one entry per CDR3 protein. Of about 1 million distinct CDR3 sequences in the sample, 40% to 55% were seen once. The length of the CDR3 is 17 residues. The germline gives CDR1 SGHNT, CDR2 YYREEE (reference sequence). With 0 bases removed from V and 0 bases from J, the gap between germline ends came to 15 bases. Concerning this clonotype: The antigen remains undetermined.

This TCR was sampled from an older woman in good health. The chain joins TRBV5-4 to TRBJ2-5, with no clear D. The source material was blood. CDR3 loop: CASSLGAFGDDQETQYF. The CDR3 bases are TGTGCCAGCAGCTTGGGAGCGTTTGGGGATGACCAAGAGACCCAGTACTTC.